This note documents a single T cell receptor beta chain sequence. Its antigen is undetermined. The primer mix had 60 Vbeta and 13 Jbeta primers. TCRdb's table, derived via immunoSEQ multiplex PCR, lists solely in-frame clones and lacks some. Counted here are about 180,000 clones, roughly 85% occurring once; the ten biggest clones make up 1%. The junction had 6 bases not matched to a gene; V was cut back by 3 bases and J by 7 bases. CDR3 length: 15 amino acids. CDR1 and CDR2 (germline): KGHSH, LQKENI. Donors likely had unrecorded immune exposures despite being nominally healthy when sampled. This sample was taken from a study of cytomegalovirus exposure and HLA in healthy donors. About the study: Unique TCRs from HLA-typed donors, 70 million to 100 million of them, were held in an early data release. Study-wide results and limits: Accounts indicate the classifier identified cytomegalovirus status with strong specificity and sensitivity. Later analysis found that TCR beta chains associated with HLA were more clonally expanded than other, equally common chains.

The J gene is TRBJ2-2, the V gene TRBV18; 9 bases match TRBD1. Sequencing input: PBMCs. The TCR was taken from a boy between 2 and 10 years old in good health and CMV-seronegative. The CDR3 region is CASSPAGTGSGELFF. The CDR3 coding sequence is TGTGCCAGCTCACCGGCCGGGACAGGGAGCGGGGAGCTGTTTTTT.